This TCR beta chain was identified during a study of technical replicates of blood from a handful of donors. Clones were read by immunoSEQ multiplex PCR, and TCRdb kept only the in-frame ones, dropping some. The table records tens of thousands of clones, about 90% of them present only once. The ends lost 2 bases at V and 13 bases at J; junction bases unmatched: 8. This CDR3 spans 14 amino acids. Germline lookup yields CDR1 SGDLS and CDR2 YYNGEE. This TCR was recovered from a human donor in good health. Input material: T cells isolated from PBMCs. This chain uses TRBV9 with TRBJ2-1, with 11 bases that match TRBD2. CDR3 amino acids: CASSVDTSGGNQFF. The CDR3 DNA is TGTGCCAGCAGCGTGGACACTAGCGGGGGCAATCAGTTCTTC.